One and the same sample provided the 26 T cell receptor beta chains below, sequenced in a study of CD8 T cells in ankylosing spondylitis. A single record per CDR3 protein comes from TCRdb applying MiXCR to the 5' RACE reads. The data hold hundreds of thousands of distinct CDR3 sequences, with 7% to 10% observed a single time. The sample consisted of blood, either unsorted or a sorted T cell fraction (not recorded which). These receptors all come from a female donor with ankylosing spondylitis or in good health (not recorded which).

There are many counts of this clonotype. The chain links TRBV2 to TRBJ2-1, with 8 nucleotides matching TRBD2. V gave up 2 bases and J gave up 6 bases; unmatched junction bases: 3. The germline CDR1 and CDR2 sequences are SNHLY and FYNNEI. The CDR3 consists of 14 residues. The chain's CDR3 is CASSESGTSNEQFF. The CDR3 DNA is TGTGCCAGCAGTGAAAGCGGGACTAGCAATGAGCAGTTCTTC. The full variable domain, its missing parts supplied by reference TRBV2 and TRBJ2-1, is EPEVTQTPSHQVTQMGQEVILRCVPISNHLYFYWYRQILGQKVEFLVSFYNNEISEKSEIFDDQFSVERPDGSNFTLKIRSTKLEDSAMYFCASSESGTSNEQFFGPGTRLTVL.

The chain combines TRBV7-2 with TRBJ1-3, with D uncertain. CDR1 SGHTA and CDR2 FQGNSA come from the germline V gene. V shed 1 base and J shed 8 bases, with 9 bases lying between them. The CDR3 runs 13 residues. CDR3 region: CASSLVKRDTIYF. CDR3 DNA: TGTGCCAGCAGCTTAGTCAAAAGGGACACCATATATTTT.

In this sample, this clonotype turned up many times. This chain connects TRBV20-1 to TRBJ2-5; no clear D. The CDR3 loop spans 13 amino acids. Germline V gives CDR1 DFQATT, CDR2 SNEGSKA (reference sequence). Trimming removed 6 bases from V and 4 bases from J, with 15 bases in between. In DNA form, the CDR3 reads TGCAGTGCCCAAGGACCCCCCCGAGAGACCCAGTACTTC. It codes for CSAQGPPRETQYF.

Comments on this clonotype: A much bigger clone sits one base away, suggesting this may be a read error. This chain connects TRBV10-2 to TRBJ1-5, with a possible D match to TRBD1 (5 bases). V lost 3 bases, J lost 4 bases, and 13 bases lay in between. Germline V CDR1 and CDR2: WSHSY, SAAADI. The CDR3 is made up of 15 amino acids. For the CDR3, the DNA is TGCGCCAGCAGTGAAGGAGGGGTGGGGAATCAGCCCCAGCATTTT. It encodes CASSEGGVGNQPQHF.

This clonotype was recorded at least ten times. The rearrangement links TRBV11-2 to TRBJ1-1; perhaps TRBD1 as D (6 bases). From germline, CDR1 is SGHAT and CDR2 FQNNGV. V was pared by 5 bases and J by 1 base, with 23 bases between. The CDR3 loop spans 18 amino acids. CDR3 region: CASSQRGGQGGRNTEAFF. As DNA, the CDR3 is TGTGCCAGCAGCCAAAGAGGGGGGCAGGGCGGGCGGAACACTGAAGCTTTCTTT.

This clonotype was seen ten or more times. V is TRBV7-2 and J is TRBJ1-2; weak D call: TRBD1 (5 bases). Germline V gene data show CDR1 as SGHTA and CDR2 as FQGNSA. The ends were cut back, 2 bases at V and 4 bases at J, with 14 bases in the middle. The CDR3 has 15 residues. CDR3 loop: CASSLTRDGSYGYTF. The DNA for the CDR3 is TGTGCCAGCAGCTTAACCCGGGACGGAAGCTATGGCTACACCTTC.

This clonotype came up many times. Since no conserved phenylalanine or tryptophan closes the CDR3, a read error is the likely cause. No DNA is shown, since the ends of the CDR3 on it are uncertain; the CDR3 is the one TCRdb lists. The CDR3 loop is CASRSLAGGLYL. This chain connects TRBV28 to TRBJ2-7; the table's D call of TRBD2 was not tested on the DNA. From germline, CDR1 is MDHEN and CDR2 SYDVKM. The CDR3 spans 12 residues, counting both ends.

This clonotype was seen ten or more times. V is TRBV5-1 and J is TRBJ2-7, with 7 bases that match TRBD1. This CDR3 comprises 13 residues. V trimming: 4 bases; J trimming: 4 bases; junction bases outside the gene matches: 5. The germline V gene encodes CDR1 SGHRS and CDR2 YFSETQ. The CDR3 reads CASSPDRAYEQYF. The CDR3 DNA sequence: TGCGCCAGCAGCCCCGACAGGGCTTACGAGCAGTACTTC.

The table lists this clonotype with many counts. The chain recombines TRBV13 with TRBJ2-3; no reliable D call. CDR3 length: 14 residues. Deletions cut 0 bases from V and 4 bases from J, with 8 bases between. Germline CDR1 PRHDT, CDR2 FYEKMQ (reference sequence). The CDR3 loop is CASSLGLDPDTQYF. As DNA, the CDR3 is TGTGCCAGCAGCTTAGGTCTAGACCCAGATACGCAGTATTTT.

There are many counts of this clonotype. This chain connects TRBV20-1 to TRBJ1-1, with D possibly TRBD1 on 6 matching bases. This CDR3 comprises 14 residues. V lost 6 bases to trimming and J lost 0 bases, with 14 bases between them. CDR1 and CDR2 from the germline V gene are DFQATT and SNEGSKA (reference sequence). The CDR3 sequence: CSAYGQPMNTEAFF. DNA for the CDR3: TGCAGTGCATACGGACAGCCCATGAACACTGAAGCTTTCTTT.

This clonotype was detected ten times or more. The chain couples TRBV5-1 to TRBJ2-1; D unresolved. Trimming took off 0 bases at V and 3 bases at J, with 4 bases between the two ends. The germline V gene encodes CDR1 SGHRS and CDR2 YFSETQ. CDR3 length: 13 residues. The CDR3 nucleotides read TGCGCCAGCAGCTTGGAGGACTACAATGAGCAGTTCTTC. Translation: CASSLEDYNEQFF.

The chain has TRBV28 and TRBJ1-2; TRBD1 is a possible D gene (5 bases). V was shortened by 6 bases and J by 0 bases, with 17 bases between the two germline ends. The germline V gene has CDR1 MDHEN and CDR2 SYDVKM. The CDR3 spans 16 residues. The CDR3 DNA reads TGTGCCAGCAGCACAGGACCAGGCAGAGCTAACTATGGCTACACCTTC. Residues: CASSTGPGRANYGYTF.

Ten or more counts support this clonotype. The rearrangement joins TRBV11-2 to TRBJ2-5; weak D call: TRBD2 (6 bases). Germline CDR1 and CDR2: SGHAT and FQNNGV. The length of the CDR3 is 13 residues. The germline V and J ends were trimmed by 1 base and 4 bases, with 7 bases remaining between them. CDR3: CASSLAGAETQYF. Here the CDR3 DNA reads TGTGCCAGCAGCTTAGCGGGAGCAGAGACCCAGTACTTC.

This clonotype came up many times. The chain is built from TRBV12-3 or TRBV12-4 and TRBJ2-3; tentatively, D is TRBD1 or TRBD2 (7 bases each). This CDR3 contains 16 residues. The ends were cut back, 5 bases at V and 7 bases at J, with 22 bases in the middle. Here the CDR3 reads CASSPRQGGWANTQYF. CDR3 DNA sequence: TGTGCCAGCAGTCCACGACAGGGAGGGTGGGCTAATACGCAGTATTTT.

The chain carries TRBV7-9 and TRBJ1-2; no reliable D call. V was trimmed by 6 bases and J by 2 bases, leaving 13 bases between them. The CDR3 covers 14 residues. Germline V gives CDR1 SEHNR, CDR2 FQNEAQ (reference sequence). The DNA of the CDR3 is TGTGCCAGCAGGGACGAAGGAGGGAACTATGGCTACACCTTC. The encoded protein is CASRDEGGNYGYTF.

V gene TRBV7-9 combines with J gene TRBJ1-3, with unresolved D. The CDR3 loop spans 14 amino acids. The germline V gene has CDR1 SEHNR and CDR2 FQNEAQ (reference sequence). The V and J ends lost 5 bases and 0 bases respectively, with 8 bases between them. This CDR3 is CASSLTLSGNTIYF. CDR3 in DNA: TGTGCCAGCAGCCTAACCCTCTCTGGAAACACCATATATTTT.

The chain links TRBV12-3 or TRBV12-4 to TRBJ1-1; D not certain. Trimming removed 2 bases from V and 0 bases from J, with 7 bases in between. This CDR3 has 14 residues. CDR3 sequence (DNA): TGTGCCAGCAGTTTAACAGCTATGAACACTGAAGCTTTCTTT. It yields the protein CASSLTAMNTEAFF.

This clonotype was recorded many times. This rearrangement joins TRBV20-1 to TRBJ2-1; the match to TRBD2 covers 9 bases. The CDR3 loop spans 15 amino acids. The V gene end was trimmed by 3 bases and the J gene end by 6 bases; junction bases not matched to a gene: 9. The V gene's germline CDR1 is DFQATT and CDR2 SNEGSKA (reference sequence). CDR3: CSASKMASGTNEQFF. CDR3 bases: TGCAGTGCTAGTAAGATGGCTAGCGGGACCAATGAGCAGTTCTTC.

This clonotype has more than one count but fewer than ten. V is TRBV19 and J is TRBJ1-3; a possible D gene is TRBD1 (5 bases). V was shortened by 9 bases and J by 3 bases, with 12 bases between the two germline ends. The germline CDR1 and CDR2 sequences are LNHDA and SQIVND (reference sequence). The CDR3 loop spans 13 amino acids. The CDR3 loop reads CASRVSFGNTIYF. The CDR3 DNA follows: TGTGCCAGCAGGGTGTCCTTTGGAAACACCATATATTTT.

This chain uses TRBV7-1 with TRBJ2-3; 9 nucleotides align to TRBD2. TRBV7-1 is noted as an ORF with a role that remains uncertain. The length of the CDR3 is 14 residues. V lost 10 bases and J lost 4; bases outside the gene matches: 9. The CDR3 here is CANNPAGGSDTQYF. CDR3 DNA sequence: TGTGCCAACAACCCAGCGGGAGGATCAGATACGCAGTATTTT.

The sample holds many counts of this clonotype. The CDR3: CAISESRSGTKNIQYF. The CDR3 nucleotides are TGTGCCATCAGTGAGTCGCGTTCCGGGACCAAAAACATTCAGTACTTC. This sequence joins TRBV10-3 and TRBJ2-4; maybe TRBD2 (5 bases). The germline gives CDR1 ENHRY, CDR2 SYGVKD. V gave up 0 bases and J gave up 2 bases, with 11 bases separating them. The CDR3 runs 16 residues.

The sample holds many counts of this clonotype. The V gene is TRBV29-1, the J gene TRBJ2-5; no reliable D call. Germline values: CDR1 SQVTM, CDR2 ANQGSEA. The CDR3 has 11 residues. The V end lost 6 bases, the J end lost 5 bases, and 10 bases lay between the germline ends. CDR3 bases: TGCAGCGTAAAAGAAATTGAGACCCAGTACTTC. Translating it yields CSVKEIETQYF.

Turning to this clonotype: A much more abundant neighbour one base away suggests this may be a read error. The chain links TRBV29-1 to TRBJ1-2; 7 bases fit TRBD1. Germline CDR1 reads SQVTM; CDR2 reads ANQGSEA. The CDR3 is 12 residues long. CDR3 sequence: CSGGTANYGYNF. CDR3 bases: TGCAGCGGCGGGACAGCTAACTATGGCTACAACTTC.

The rearrangement links TRBV7-2 to TRBJ2-3, with a possible D match to TRBD1 (5 bases). The ends were cut back, 5 bases at V and 2 bases at J, with 11 bases in the middle. The CDR3 spans 14 residues. Germline V CDR1 and CDR2: SGHTA, FQGNSA. DNA of the CDR3: TGTGCCAGCAGCCTTACGACAGACACAGATACGCAGTATTTT. Protein product: CASSLTTDTDTQYF.

This clonotype came up many times. V is TRBV20-1 and J is TRBJ2-7; 8 bases line up with TRBD2. Losses at the gene ends were 1 base for V and 3 bases for J; bases not matched to a gene: 5. CDR3 length: 14 residues. CDR1 is DFQATT and CDR2 is SNEGSKA in the germline V gene (reference sequence). Here the CDR3 reads CSARGLAGLYEQYF. CDR3 coding DNA: TGCAGTGCTAGAGGGCTAGCGGGCCTCTACGAGCAGTACTTC.

This clonotype was counted ten times or more. Here the CDR3 DNA reads TGCGCCAGCAGCCACCCGGGACGCGTGGATGGTGTCTACGAGCAGTACTTC. Protein product: CASSHPGRVDGVYEQYF. The chain employs TRBV4-1 and TRBJ2-7; tentatively, D is TRBD1 or TRBD2 (5 bases each). Germline CDR1 reads MGHRA; CDR2 reads YSYEKL. Deletions cut 3 bases from V and 3 bases from J, with 21 bases between. CDR3 length equals 17 residues.